Each of the 24 T cell receptor beta chains below was sequenced from the same sample in a study of T-cell memory formation after mild COVID-19. TCRdb recomputed calls from the 5' RACE reads with MiXCR, one row per CDR3 protein. The sample holds around 99,000 distinct CDR3 sequences, 13% to 15% seen once. The specimen was PBMCs or a T cell subset sorted from them (not recorded which). The receptors derive from a man aged 18-30 years who had mild COVID-19 (a few samples of this study predate the infection). Cell type and time point are not known.

V is TRBV5-6 and J is TRBJ1-2; possible D gene TRBD1, 5 bases. Germline V gene lookup returns CDR1 SGHDT and CDR2 YYEEEE. V was clipped by 5 bases and J by 2 bases, with 13 bases between them. This CDR3 is 14 amino acids long. The CDR3 loop reads CASRTRGRNYGYTF. As DNA, the CDR3 is TGTGCCAGCAGAACAAGGGGACGGAACTATGGCTACACCTTC.

CDR3 loop: CASSVHRGVYEQYF. In DNA form, the CDR3 reads TGTGCCAGCAGCGTTCACCGGGGGGTCTACGAGCAGTACTTC. The J gene is TRBJ2-7, the V gene TRBV7-2; 7 bases agree with TRBD2. The CDR3 is made up of 14 amino acids. Germline V CDR1 and CDR2: SGHTA, FQGNSA. V lost 5 bases, J lost 3 bases, and 7 bases stayed unmatched.

This clonotype was seen a few times. The chain joins TRBV7-9 to TRBJ2-5; D uncertain. Germline CDR1 SEHNR, CDR2 FQNEAQ (reference sequence). This CDR3 comprises 12 residues. V was clipped by 5 bases and J by 5 bases, with 9 bases between them. The CDR3 bases are TGTGCCAGCAGCCCCCCGTTTGAGACCCAGTACTTC. The encoded protein is CASSPPFETQYF.

This clonotype was detected ten times or more. The chain carries TRBV5-1 and TRBJ2-7; a weak D match, TRBD1 (7 bases). V was cut by 3 bases and J by 0 bases, with 10 bases left in between. From germline, CDR1 is SGHRS and CDR2 YFSETQ. CDR3 length equals 14 residues. The CDR3, as DNA: TGCGCCAGCAGCTGGGGGGACAGCTCCTACGAGCAGTACTTC. Its translation: CASSWGDSSYEQYF.

This clonotype was seen a few times. This chain joins TRBV2 and TRBJ2-5; the D is unclear. This CDR3 spans 13 amino acids. Trimming left V 4 bases short and J 1 base short, with 7 bases between. In germline, CDR1 is SNHLY, CDR2 FYNNEI. This CDR3 reads CASSGSFQETQYF. The DNA of the CDR3 is TGTGCCAGCAGTGGTAGCTTCCAAGAGACCCAGTACTTC.

The chain uses TRBV6-2 or TRBV6-3 and TRBJ1-2, with no clear D. The CDR3 has 13 amino acids. Germline loops: CDR1 MNHEY, CDR2 SVGEGT. The germline V and J ends were trimmed by 6 bases and 6 bases, with 14 bases remaining between them. CDR3 loop: CASSSGRPHGYTF. In DNA form, the CDR3 reads TGTGCCAGCAGCTCCGGACGTCCTCATGGCTACACCTTC.

This clonotype appeared a few times. The CDR3, as DNA: TGTGCCAGCAGTCCAGGGACTAGCGGGGGGGCCACAGATACGCAGTATTTT. Encoded protein: CASSPGTSGGATDTQYF. This chain uses TRBV28 with TRBJ2-3; 16 bases line up with TRBD2. J gave up 2 bases and V 5 bases, and 4 bases lay outside the gene matches. In germline, CDR1 is MDHEN, CDR2 SYDVKM. This CDR3 spans 17 amino acids.

This chain connects TRBV10-2 to TRBJ2-7; no reliable D call. The V gene's germline CDR1 is WSHSY and CDR2 SAAADI. Between the trimmed V and J ends, which lost 3 bases and 2 bases, there was a span of 8 bases. The CDR3 is 13 amino acids. The CDR3 reads CASSENAAYEQYF. CDR3 coding DNA: TGCGCCAGCAGTGAAAATGCTGCCTACGAGCAGTACTTC.

J is TRBJ2-2 and V is TRBV6-5, with 9 bases identical to TRBD2. V lost 0 bases, J lost 4 bases, and 6 bases stayed unmatched. There are 17 residues in the CDR3. Germline-derived CDR1 and CDR2 are MNHEY and SVGAGI. CDR3 nucleotide sequence: TGTGCCAGCAGTTACTCGAGGCTAGCGGGGACCACCGGGGAGCTGTTTTTT. Translating it yields CASSYSRLAGTTGELFF.

This clonotype has more than one count but fewer than ten. The rearrangement joins TRBV4-2 to TRBJ2-2, with 14 bases that match TRBD2. There are 19 residues in the CDR3. V dropped 6 bases and J dropped 5; count of bases not matched to a gene: 14. Germline V gene sequence: CDR1 LGHNA, CDR2 YNFKEQ. CDR3 coding DNA: TGTGCCAGCAGTTACAGAGGGACTAGCGGGGGAATGGAGACCGGGGAGCTGTTTTTT. This sequence encodes CASSYRGTSGGMETGELFF.

The sample holds a few counts of this clonotype. J is TRBJ2-1 and V is TRBV4-3, with TRBD1 matching 7 bases. CDR1 LGHNA and CDR2 YSLEER come from the germline V gene. This CDR3 comprises 15 residues. V shed 0 bases, J shed 11 bases, and the junction held 10 bases outside the gene matches. The DNA of the CDR3 is TGCGCCAGCAGCCAAGATCCCACAGGGGAGCCCCAGCAGTTCTTC. Protein sequence: CASSQDPTGEPQQFF.

The rearrangement links TRBV6-2 or TRBV6-3 to TRBJ2-3, with D possibly TRBD2 on 5 matching bases. The CDR3 sequence is 14 residues long. Germline V gene sequence: CDR1 MNHEY, CDR2 SVGEGT. V lost 2 bases and J lost 4, with 10 bases in between. The CDR3 protein is CASSYGLASDTQYF. The CDR3 DNA reads TGTGCCAGCAGTTACGGCCTAGCCTCAGATACGCAGTATTTT.

The chain carries TRBV27 and TRBJ2-1; D may be TRBD2 (6 bases). The V end was cut by 7 bases, the J end by 2 bases, with 12 bases between. The CDR3 has 14 residues. The V gene's germline CDR1 is MNHEY and CDR2 SMNVEV (reference sequence). The CDR3 reads CASNPGSTYNEQFF. In DNA, the CDR3 is TGTGCCAGCAACCCCGGGAGCACCTACAATGAGCAGTTCTTC.

A few counts support this clonotype. V usage is TRBV29-1 and J usage is TRBJ2-2; D is unclear. The CDR3 length is 12 residues. CDR1 is SQVTM and CDR2 is ANQGSEA in the germline V gene. With 7 bases removed from V and 7 bases from J, the gap between germline ends came to 13 bases. The CDR3 DNA reads as TGCAGCGAACAACAAAGGAGCGGGGAGCTGTTTTTT. Translating gives CSEQQRSGELFF.

In this sample, this clonotype turned up a few times. The J gene is TRBJ2-1, the V gene TRBV12-5; 7 nucleotides agree with TRBD1. The CDR3 totals 15 residues. Per the germline V gene, CDR1 is LGHNT and CDR2 is FRNRAP. Trimming removed 0 bases from V and 5 bases from J; junction bases left unmatched: 4. This CDR3 reads CASGLVRDSNNEQFF. The CDR3 DNA follows: TGTGCTAGTGGTTTGGTACGGGACAGTAACAATGAGCAGTTCTTC.

The table lists this clonotype with a few counts. The chain joins TRBV12-3 or TRBV12-4 to TRBJ2-3; the match to TRBD2 covers 7 bases. The ends lost 3 bases at V and 4 bases at J; junction bases unmatched: 7. This CDR3 comprises 15 residues. CDR3 nucleotides: TGTGCCAGCAGTTTCGAGCGGGGTGGGGCAGATACGCAGTATTTT. Amino acids: CASSFERGGADTQYF.

The chain has TRBV23-1 and TRBJ2-7, with D possibly being TRBD1 (7 bases). TRBV23-1 is assigned to the ORF class and has an uncertain function. The V end lost 0 bases, the J end lost 5 bases, and 14 bases lay between the germline ends. The CDR3 length is 15 residues. The CDR3: CASSQSITGEDEQYF. The CDR3 nucleotides are TGCGCCAGCAGTCAATCCATTACAGGGGAGGACGAGCAGTACTTC.

V gene TRBV6-5 combines with J gene TRBJ2-7, with a weak D call TRBD2 (5 bases). The CDR3 length is 13 residues. Germline V lookup: CDR1 MNHEY, CDR2 SVGAGI. V lost 2 bases and J 2 bases, leaving 7 bases between the germline ends. In nucleotides, the CDR3 is TGTGCCAGCAGTTACATGGGAGCCTACGAGCAGTACTTC. This codes for CASSYMGAYEQYF.

V is TRBV5-1 and J is TRBJ1-2; a weak D match, TRBD1 (6 bases). Between the trimmed V and J ends, which lost 0 bases and 7 bases, there was a span of 10 bases. The CDR3 spans 13 residues. Looked up from germline, CDR1 is SGHRS and CDR2 is YFSETQ. CDR3 in amino acids: CASSLAGAGGYTF. Written as DNA, the CDR3 is TGCGCCAGCAGCTTGGCGGGGGCCGGTGGCTACACCTTC.

This rearrangement joins TRBV6-1 to TRBJ1-5, with 11 bases identical to TRBD1. V shed 5 bases, J shed 3 bases, and the junction held 6 bases outside the gene matches. The CDR3 extends over 16 amino acids. Germline V lookup: CDR1 MNHNS, CDR2 SASEGT. The CDR3 DNA sequence: TGTGCCAGCAGTTCCGGGACAGGGGGACCCAATCAGCCCCAGCATTTT. Translation gives CASSSGTGGPNQPQHF.

This chain links TRBV20-1 with TRBJ1-5, with D perhaps matching TRBD1 (6 bases). Trimming removed 3 bases from V and 0 bases from J, with 15 bases in between. CDR3 length equals 16 residues. In germline, CDR1 is DFQATT, CDR2 SNEGSKA (reference sequence). CDR3 residues: CSARTLRQDSNQPQHF. For the CDR3, the DNA is TGCAGTGCTAGGACCCTCCGACAGGATAGCAATCAGCCCCAGCATTTT.

The DNA for the CDR3 is TGTGCCAGCAGCCCGGGACAGGGTATTGTGCAGTACTTC. Translation gives CASSPGQGIVQYF. V gene TRBV6-2 or TRBV6-3 combines with J gene TRBJ2-7; 9 nucleotides align to TRBD1. The CDR3 covers 13 residues. Germline lookup yields CDR1 MNHEY and CDR2 SVGEGT. Unmatched junction bases numbered 9, after V lost 6 bases and J lost 9 bases.

This clonotype was found many times. The chain links TRBV5-1 to TRBJ2-7; 10 bases fit TRBD1. The CDR3 covers 16 residues. The germline V gene has CDR1 SGHRS and CDR2 YFSETQ. V shed 0 bases and J 3 bases; nucleotides not matched to a gene: 6. The CDR3: CASSLGQGAKDYEQYF. The CDR3 DNA follows: TGCGCCAGCAGCTTGGGACAGGGGGCGAAAGACTACGAGCAGTACTTC.

The chain combines TRBV9 with TRBJ2-2, with D unclear. The germline V gene has CDR1 SGDLS and CDR2 YYNGEE. V lost 3 bases and J lost 6, with 9 bases in between. The CDR3 consists of 13 residues. The CDR3 region has the DNA TGTGCCAGCAGCGCCTACTTGTCCGGGGAGCTGTTTTTT. Translated: CASSAYLSGELFF.